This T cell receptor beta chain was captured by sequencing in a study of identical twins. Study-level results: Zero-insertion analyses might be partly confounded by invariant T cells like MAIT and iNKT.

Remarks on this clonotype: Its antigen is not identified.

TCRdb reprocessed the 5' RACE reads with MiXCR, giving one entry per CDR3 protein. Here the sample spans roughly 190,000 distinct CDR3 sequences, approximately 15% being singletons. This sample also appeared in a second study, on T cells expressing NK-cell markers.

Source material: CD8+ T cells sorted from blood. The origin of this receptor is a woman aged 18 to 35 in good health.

CDR3 bases: TGTGCCAGTAGTATGGGGGACAGGGTCACCGGGGAGCTGTTTTTT. Encoded protein: CASSMGDRVTGELFF. V gene TRBV19 combines with J gene TRBJ2-2; 9 nucleotides align to TRBD1. Germline CDR1 is LNHDA and CDR2 is SQIVND (reference sequence). V lost 3 bases and J lost 4; bases outside the gene matches: 3. The CDR3 is 15 amino acids.